These 16 T cell receptor beta chains were all obtained from the same sample, sequenced in a study of T cells in Graves' hyperthyroidism and ophthalmopathy. TCR beta CDR3 sequences were amplified from RNA transcripts. With the HTBI primer set, the TCR CDR3 went through a first round of RT-PCR. MiXCR was run by TCRdb on the multiplex PCR reads, yielding one entry per CDR3 protein. The table records fewer than 650,000 distinct CDR3 sequences, approximately 15% of them present only once. Material for sequencing was blood. The receptors come from a woman aged 25 to 39 with Graves' hyperthyroidism that later progressed to Graves' ophthalmopathy.

This clonotype appeared many times. This chain joins TRBV29-1 and TRBJ2-5; D tentatively reads TRBD1 or TRBD2 (5 bases each). Germline CDR1 and CDR2: SQVTM and ANQGSEA. V was trimmed by 4 bases and J by 2 bases, leaving 11 bases between them. This CDR3 has 13 residues. This CDR3 is CSVGGAGQETQYF. The CDR3 nucleotides read TGCAGCGTTGGAGGGGCCGGACAAGAGACCCAGTACTTC.

This clonotype was found many times. The chain carries TRBV30 and TRBJ2-2; the D call may be TRBD1 or TRBD2 (6 bases each). Germline CDR1 GTSNPN, CDR2 SVGIG (reference sequence). The V end was cut by 3 bases, the J end by 4 bases, with 12 bases between. The CDR3 consists of 14 residues. The CDR3 DNA reads TGTGCCTGGAGACCCGGAGGGGGCACCGGGGAGCTGTTTTTT. Translating it yields CAWRPGGGTGELFF.

This clonotype was picked up many times. The V gene is TRBV7-2, the J gene TRBJ2-1; 11 nucleotides agree with TRBD2. After removal of 5 bases from V and 7 bases from J, the junction contained 7 bases not matched to a gene. CDR3 size: 15 residues. Per germline, CDR1 SGHTA and CDR2 FQGNSA. The CDR3 region is CASSATSGSENEQFF. In DNA form, the CDR3 reads TGTGCCAGCAGCGCCACTAGCGGGAGTGAAAATGAGCAGTTCTTC.

In this sample, this clonotype turned up many times. The chain employs TRBV12-3 or TRBV12-4 and TRBJ1-5; D remains unclear. Deletions cut 3 bases from V and 1 base from J, with 7 bases between. This CDR3 comprises 14 residues. The CDR3 reads CASSLRGSNQPQHF. DNA for the CDR3: TGTGCCAGCAGTTTGAGAGGCAGCAATCAGCCCCAGCATTTT.

The J gene is TRBJ2-2, the V gene TRBV7-2; no definite D call. There are 15 residues in the CDR3. The V and J ends lost 3 bases and 4 bases respectively, with 12 bases between them. Per germline, CDR1 SGHTA and CDR2 FQGNSA. CDR3 amino acids: CASSLRSVPTGELFF. For the CDR3, the DNA is TGTGCCAGCAGCTTGAGGAGTGTCCCCACCGGGGAGCTGTTTTTT.

This chain joins TRBV5-1 and TRBJ2-1, with 7 bases aligning to TRBD2. The trim removed 2 bases at V and 7 bases at J, leaving 9 bases unmatched. The V gene's germline CDR1 is SGHRS and CDR2 YFSETQ. CDR3 length: 15 residues. CDR3 bases: TGCGCCAGCAGCTTCAGCGGGGACCTCAGAAATGAGCAGTTCTTC. It specifies CASSFSGDLRNEQFF.

The chain employs TRBV20-1 and TRBJ2-1; tentative D call: TRBD2 (6 bases). The V gene's germline CDR1 is DFQATT and CDR2 SNEGSKA (reference sequence). The V end was cut by 5 bases, the J end by 8 bases, with 19 bases between. This CDR3 contains 14 residues. CDR3 nucleotide sequence: TGCAGTGCTGGGTGGGGGGATAGCAGGGATGAGCAGTTCTTC. Its protein is CSAGWGDSRDEQFF.

This clonotype was recorded at least ten times. V gene TRBV18 combines with J gene TRBJ2-1; 7 nucleotides agree with TRBD2. With V trimmed by 2 bases and J by 5 bases, 12 bases remained unmatched. Germline loops: CDR1 KGHSH, CDR2 LQKENI. CDR3 size: 17 residues. The CDR3 region is CASSPFLGRGTNNEQFF. DNA of the CDR3: TGTGCCAGCTCACCATTTCTCGGACGCGGGACTAACAATGAGCAGTTCTTC.

With regard to this clonotype: A much bigger clone sits one base away, suggesting this may be a read error. This sequence joins TRBV30 and TRBJ1-1; D perhaps matches TRBD1 (5 bases). V shed 4 bases and J shed 4 bases, with 13 bases lying between them. The CDR3 consists of 13 residues. CDR1 and CDR2 from the germline V gene are GTSNPN and SVGIG (reference sequence). In nucleotides, the CDR3 is TGTGCCTGGACGATCGGGACGAGCACTGAAGCTTTCTTT. Translated, it gives CAWTIGTSTEAFF.

This clonotype was counted many times. This chain connects TRBV5-1 to TRBJ2-7, with 9 bases matching TRBD2. This CDR3 is built from 15 residues. The germline gives CDR1 SGHRS, CDR2 YFSETQ. Trimming at V came to 4 bases and at J to 6 bases, leaving 11 bases not matched to a gene. The CDR3 DNA follows: TGCGCCAGCAGCCATCAGCGGGGGGCGCAGGGCGAGCAGTACTTC. This codes for CASSHQRGAQGEQYF. Full variable domain (rest looked up from reference TRBV5-1 and TRBJ2-7): KAGVTQTPRYLIKTRGQQVTLSCSPISGHRSVSWYQQTPGQGLQFLFEYFSETQRNKGNFPGRFSGRQFSNSRSEMNVSTLELGDSALYLCASSHQRGAQGEQYFGPGTRLTVT.

This clonotype was counted ten times or more. This chain joins TRBV7-8 and TRBJ1-1; D is unclear. Germline values: CDR1 SGHVS, CDR2 FQNEAQ. V lost 5 bases, J lost 1 base, and 11 bases lay in between. This CDR3 is 14 amino acids long. DNA of the CDR3: TGTGCCAGCAGCCCAGCGGAATGGAACACTGAAGCTTTCTTT. Encoded protein: CASSPAEWNTEAFF. The entire variable domain, with the rest obtained from reference TRBV7-8 and TRBJ1-1, is as follows: GAGVSQSPRYKVAKRGQDVALRCDPISGHVSLFWYQQALGQGPEFLTYFQNEAQLDKSGLPSDRFFAERPEGSVSTLKIQRTQQEDSAVYLCASSPAEWNTEAFFGQGTRLTVV.

The V call is TRBV19, the J call TRBJ1-1, with a weak D call TRBD1 (5 bases). This CDR3 has 16 amino acids. In germline, CDR1 is LNHDA, CDR2 SQIVND (reference sequence). Between the trimmed V and J ends, which lost 0 bases and 2 bases, there was a span of 13 bases. The CDR3 sequence: CASSIERQTFNTEAFF. The CDR3 coding sequence is TGTGCCAGTAGTATAGAAAGACAGACCTTCAACACTGAAGCTTTCTTT.

At least ten counts were recorded for this clonotype. A much larger clone is a single base away; this may be a read error. DNA for the CDR3: TGTGCCTGGAGTGTATCTGAGCAGTTCTTC. Translating it yields CAWSVSEQFF. The chain carries TRBV30 and TRBJ2-1; D is uncertain. This CDR3 has 10 amino acids. V was trimmed by 0 bases and J by 9 bases, leaving 3 bases between them. CDR1 is GTSNPN, CDR2 SVGIG, per germline (reference sequence). Complete variable domain (other parts from reference TRBV30 and TRBJ2-1): SQTIHQWPATLVQPVGSPLSLECTVEGTSNPNLYWYRQAAGRGLQLLFYSVGIGQISSEVPQNLSASRPQDRQFILSSKKLLLSDSGFYLCAWSVSEQFFGPGTRLTVL.

The chain uses TRBV13 and TRBJ2-6; D is possibly TRBD1 or TRBD2 (5 bases each). Germline V lookup: CDR1 PRHDT, CDR2 FYEKMQ (reference sequence). CDR3 length: 15 residues. V was shortened by 7 bases and J by 0 bases, with 10 bases between the two germline ends. The CDR3 sequence is CASTWGSSGANVLTF. The CDR3 region has the DNA TGTGCCAGCACCTGGGGGTCCTCTGGGGCCAACGTCCTGACTTTC.

The chain carries TRBV15 and TRBJ2-7; 9 nucleotides agree with TRBD2. Germline-derived CDR1 and CDR2 are LNHNV and YYDKDF (reference sequence). The J segment lost 1 base and the V segment lost 4 bases, leaving 5 bases of the junction unmatched. CDR3 length equals 15 residues. In DNA form, the CDR3 reads TGTGCCACCAGCAATATAGCGGGAGCGTCCTACGAGCAGTACTTC. Protein: CATSNIAGASYEQYF.

This chain connects TRBV6-5 to TRBJ1-1, with D hard to call. V gave up 3 bases and J gave up 0 bases, with 8 bases separating them. Germline loops: CDR1 MNHEY, CDR2 SVGAGI. The CDR3 has 14 amino acids. CDR3 amino acids: CASSYRWVNTEAFF. In DNA form, the CDR3 reads TGTGCCAGCAGTTATAGGTGGGTGAACACTGAAGCTTTCTTT.